This record looks at one T cell receptor beta chain sequence and its context. Source study methods: Amplification with reference gene primers provided the estimates of nucleated cell counts. TCRdb keeps only in-frame clones here, not all; method: immunoSEQ multiplex PCR. V and J calls and clone size are given by that table; D and trimming were obtained from the DNA. The sample yields tens of thousands of clones, approximately 73% seen once. This sample stems from a study of blood T cell repertoires in COVID-19. Study-wide background: Donors in the United States, Italy and Spain gave samples during acute or convalescent COVID-19. PBMCs, B-cell-depleted T cells, or T cells were the source of the cDNA or gDNA that made up the material.

V shed 4 bases and J shed 0 bases, with 15 bases lying between them. CDR3 length equals 16 residues. Germline values: CDR1 LGHDT, CDR2 YNNKEL (reference sequence). This chain links TRBV3-1 (or the pseudogene TRBV3-2) with TRBJ2-5; possible D gene TRBD2, 6 bases. The TCR was taken from a human donor in a cohort sampled during active or convalescent COVID-19. Sequencing used peripheral blood. CDR3 sequence: CASSPLGGMYQETQYF. The CDR3 nucleotides are TGTGCCAGCAGCCCCTTGGGCGGGATGTACCAAGAGACCCAGTACTTC.